A single sample gave rise to the 27 T cell receptor beta chains below, sequenced in a study of technical replicates of blood from several donors. Sequenced by immunoSEQ multiplex PCR; TCRdb stores in-frame clones only, minus some. The sample includes 90,000 to 100,000 clones, about 94% of them seen just once. The sample taken for sequencing was T cells isolated from PBMCs. The receptor source for this set is a human donor in good health.

The chain links TRBV6-5 to TRBJ1-1, with 8 bases fitting TRBD1. CDR1 MNHEY and CDR2 SVGAGI come from the germline V gene. The CDR3 is 14 amino acids. Unmatched junction bases numbered 11, after V lost 6 bases and J lost 8 bases. CDR3 region: CASSYRQGRAEAFF. The CDR3 bases are TGTGCCAGCAGCTATAGACAGGGGAGGGCAGAAGCTTTCTTT.

V and J are TRBV6-1 and TRBJ1-1, with a possible D match to TRBD1 (6 bases). The CDR3 loop spans 16 amino acids. Trimming left V 4 bases short and J 7 bases short, with 22 bases between. Per germline, CDR1 MNHNS and CDR2 SASEGT. This chain's CDR3 is CASSVSPLDSPGEAFF. The DNA of the CDR3 is TGTGCCAGCAGTGTGTCTCCCTTGGACAGTCCGGGTGAAGCTTTCTTT.

V gene TRBV4-1 combines with J gene TRBJ1-5, with D possibly being TRBD1 (5 bases). The CDR3 has 12 residues. Trimming took off 2 bases at V and 6 bases at J, with 5 bases between the two ends. Germline V gene data show CDR1 as MGHRA and CDR2 as YSYEKL. The CDR3 region is CASSQTGQPQHF. CDR3 in DNA: TGCGCCAGCAGCCAAACAGGTCAGCCCCAGCATTTT.

The V gene is TRBV6-5, the J gene TRBJ2-6; tentatively, D is TRBD1 (5 bases). V was shortened by 6 bases and J by 0 bases, with 9 bases between the two germline ends. Germline CDR1 MNHEY, CDR2 SVGAGI. This CDR3 is built from 15 residues. The DNA for the CDR3 is TGTGCCAGCAGATATCAGGGCTCTGGGGCCAACGTCCTGACTTTC. Protein sequence: CASRYQGSGANVLTF.

The chain couples TRBV7-6 to TRBJ2-3, with 7 nucleotides matching TRBD2. Germline loops: CDR1 SGHVS, CDR2 FNYEAQ. The ends lost 1 base at V and 0 bases at J; junction bases unmatched: 4. CDR3 length: 16 amino acids. CDR3 in DNA: TGTGCCAGCAGCTTAGATCGCGGGAGTAGCACAGATACGCAGTATTTT. As protein: CASSLDRGSSTDTQYF.

V gene TRBV2 combines with J gene TRBJ2-2; a weak D match, TRBD1 (6 bases). Germline lookup yields CDR1 SNHLY and CDR2 FYNNEI. The V end was cut by 10 bases, the J end by 4 bases, with 16 bases between. The CDR3 runs 14 residues. The CDR3 DNA reads as TGTGCCAAAATGGACAGCTGGGGCACCGGGGAGCTGTTTTTT. Translating it yields CAKMDSWGTGELFF.

Only one count was recorded for this clone. The chain joins TRBV27 to TRBJ1-1, with D uncertain. Germline CDR1 and CDR2: MNHEY and SMNVEV (reference sequence). Trimming pared 5 bases from V and 1 base from J, leaving 8 bases between. This CDR3 is built from 13 residues. CDR3 region: CASSLAGNTEAFF. The CDR3 nucleotides are TGTGCCAGCAGTCTTGCGGGGAACACTGAAGCTTTCTTT.

The CDR3 region is CASNYGPGEDNTEAFF. In DNA, the CDR3 is TGTGCCAGTAATTATGGGCCAGGGGAAGACAACACTGAAGCTTTCTTT. The rearrangement links TRBV19 to TRBJ1-1; maybe TRBD1 (6 bases). Trimming took 7 bases from V and 2 from J, leaving 20 bases between them. CDR1 is LNHDA, CDR2 SQIVND, per germline (reference sequence). The CDR3 length is 16 residues.

The J gene is TRBJ2-7, the V gene TRBV5-6; a possible D gene is TRBD2 (6 bases). The CDR3 consists of 16 residues. Trimming left V 0 bases short and J 0 bases short, with 13 bases between. The V gene's germline CDR1 is SGHDT and CDR2 YYEEEE. CDR3 in amino acids: CASSLVVGLSSYEQYF. The CDR3, as DNA: TGTGCCAGCAGCTTGGTGGTGGGACTGAGCTCCTACGAGCAGTACTTC.

V is TRBV5-1 and J is TRBJ2-7; 10 nucleotides align to TRBD1. The CDR3 runs to 14 residues. The junction had 7 bases not matched to a gene; V was cut back by 4 bases and J by 6 bases. Germline V gene sequence: CDR1 SGHRS, CDR2 YFSETQ. CDR3 nucleotides: TGCGCCAGCAGCCTAGGACAGGGGGATCCCGAGCAGTACTTC. Translation gives CASSLGQGDPEQYF. The full variable domain, its missing parts supplied by reference TRBV5-1 and TRBJ2-7, is KAGVTQTPRYLIKTRGQQVTLSCSPISGHRSVSWYQQTPGQGLQFLFEYFSETQRNKGNFPGRFSGRQFSNSRSEMNVSTLELGDSALYLCASSLGQGDPEQYFGPGTRLTVT.

J is TRBJ2-7 and V is TRBV30, with D possibly being TRBD2 (6 bases). The CDR3 sequence is 11 residues long. CDR1 and CDR2 (germline): GTSNPN, SVGIG (reference sequence). Trimming took off 2 bases at V and 5 bases at J, with 7 bases between the two ends. As DNA, the CDR3 is TGTGCCTGGAGTTGGAGGGACGAGCAGTACTTC. Amino acid sequence: CAWSWRDEQYF.

The chain carries TRBV29-1 and TRBJ2-7; 8 nucleotides match TRBD2. CDR1 and CDR2 (germline): SQVTM, ANQGSEA. V gave up 7 bases and J gave up 1 base; unmatched junction bases: 6. The CDR3 has 13 amino acids. CDR3 amino acids: CSGHGGDSYEQYF. In DNA form, the CDR3 reads TGCAGCGGGCACGGGGGGGATTCCTACGAGCAGTACTTC.

This chain connects TRBV9 to TRBJ1-4; D unresolved. CDR1 is SGDLS, CDR2 YYNGEE, per germline. The CDR3 covers 16 residues. V lost 0 bases to trimming and J lost 2 bases, with 11 bases between them. The CDR3, as DNA: TGTGCCAGCAGCGTAGGCTTTGAGGGTACTAATGAAAAACTGTTTTTT. This gives the protein CASSVGFEGTNEKLFF.

For this clone: Other DNA sequences in this sample translate to the same CDR3. This sequence joins TRBV18 and TRBJ1-1; the D is unclear. This CDR3 contains 12 residues. The V gene's germline CDR1 is KGHSH and CDR2 LQKENI. V lost 5 bases and J 1 base, leaving 5 bases between the germline ends. Here the CDR3 reads CASSGQNTEAFF. The CDR3 DNA reads TGTGCCAGCTCAGGGCAGAACACTGAAGCTTTCTTT.

The chain has TRBV9 and TRBJ2-1; 8 bases match TRBD1. J was trimmed by 8 bases and V by 0 bases; bases with no gene match: 4. The CDR3 is made up of 14 amino acids. CDR1 is SGDLS, CDR2 YYNGEE, per germline. In DNA, the CDR3 is TGTGCCAGCAGCGTAGACCCAGGGGGCCATGAGCAGTTCTTC. This encodes CASSVDPGGHEQFF.

The chain couples TRBV20-1 to TRBJ2-3; D call uncertain. The V gene's germline CDR1 is DFQATT and CDR2 SNEGSKA (reference sequence). There are 11 residues in the CDR3. With 3 bases removed from V and 4 bases from J, the gap between germline ends came to 5 bases. In DNA, the CDR3 is TGCAGTGCTAGTACTCCAGATACGCAGTATTTT. This encodes CSASTPDTQYF.

The genes are TRBV19 and TRBJ2-1, with 11 bases that match TRBD2. This CDR3 is built from 17 residues. Germline V CDR1 and CDR2: LNHDA, SQIVND (reference sequence). Trimming removed 10 bases from V and 1 base from J; junction bases left unmatched: 12. The CDR3 region has the DNA TGTGCCACCCGAACCGGGACTAGCGGCCAATCCTACAATGAGCAGTTCTTC. Its translation: CATRTGTSGQSYNEQFF.

This chain connects TRBV11-3 to TRBJ1-1, with TRBD1 as a possible D gene (5 bases). CDR1 and CDR2 from the germline V gene are SGHNT and YENEEA. The CDR3 loop spans 13 amino acids. Deletions cut 3 bases from V and 6 bases from J, with 11 bases between. CDR3 in DNA: TGTGCCAGCAGCTTTAGGGGTGCCTCTGAAGCTTTCTTT. It yields the protein CASSFRGASEAFF.

The V call is TRBV19, the J call TRBJ2-3, with TRBD2 matching over 10 bases. The V segment lost 6 bases and the J segment 5 bases; nucleotides outside the gene matches: 17. CDR3 size: 18 residues. Germline V lookup: CDR1 LNHDA, CDR2 SQIVND (reference sequence). The chain's CDR3 is CASRQTIPSGSYGDTQYF. CDR3 nucleotides: TGTGCCAGTAGGCAAACTATCCCTAGCGGGAGTTATGGAGATACGCAGTATTTT.

This chain joins TRBV19 and TRBJ1-2; D unresolved. CDR3 length: 12 amino acids. The germline gives CDR1 LNHDA, CDR2 SQIVND (reference sequence). V lost 3 bases to trimming and J lost 7 bases, with 9 bases between them. CDR3 region: CASSIFESGYTF. The DNA for the CDR3 is TGTGCCAGTAGTATCTTCGAGTCTGGCTACACCTTC. Full variable domain (rest looked up from reference TRBV19 and TRBJ1-2): DGGITQSPKYLFRKEGQNVTLSCEQNLNHDAMYWYRQDPGQGLRLIYYSQIVNDFQKGDIAEGYSVSREKKESFPLTVTSAQKNPTAFYLCASSIFESGYTFGSGTRLTVV.

This clone was observed a single time. The chain has TRBV28 and TRBJ2-1; 9 nucleotides agree with TRBD1. The germline gives CDR1 MDHEN, CDR2 SYDVKM. After removal of 6 bases from V and 10 bases from J, the junction contained 13 bases not matched to a gene. The CDR3 consists of 15 residues. This CDR3 reads CASRTPGQGVLEQFF. CDR3 coding DNA: TGTGCCAGCAGGACGCCGGGACAGGGAGTTCTAGAGCAGTTCTTC.

This chain connects TRBV7-6 to TRBJ1-2; TRBD1 is a possible D gene (5 bases). The V and J ends lost 5 bases and 4 bases respectively, with 14 bases between them. This CDR3 region has 14 residues. Germline V gene lookup returns CDR1 SGHVS and CDR2 FNYEAQ. CDR3 sequence reads: CASSPGGTGYGYTF. The DNA of the CDR3 is TGTGCCAGCAGCCCGGGGGGAACTGGCTATGGCTACACCTTC.

The chain employs TRBV5-1 and TRBJ2-1; 7 bases are shared with TRBD2. The CDR3 length is 15 residues. V was pared by 0 bases and J by 6 bases, with 6 bases of the junction left unmatched. Germline loops: CDR1 SGHRS, CDR2 YFSETQ. The CDR3 is CASSLEVAGRNEQFF. The CDR3 DNA is TGCGCCAGCAGCTTGGAGGTAGCGGGCCGCAATGAGCAGTTCTTC.

The chain carries TRBV11-3 and TRBJ2-7, with D possibly TRBD1 on 6 matching bases. This CDR3 has 16 residues. V lost 0 bases and J lost 3, with 15 bases in between. Germline values: CDR1 SGHNT, CDR2 YENEEA. The CDR3 sequence is CASSLDRDRRNYEQYF. CDR3 in DNA: TGTGCCAGCAGCTTAGATAGAGACAGGAGGAACTACGAGCAGTACTTC.

V usage is TRBV5-8 and J usage is TRBJ2-7; D remains ambiguous. Germline lookup yields CDR1 SGHTS and CDR2 YDEGEE. V was shortened by 0 bases and J by 0 bases, with 10 bases between the two germline ends. This CDR3 is 15 amino acids long. CDR3 residues: CASSLVWSVSYEQYF. Written as DNA, the CDR3 is TGTGCCAGCAGCTTGGTCTGGTCGGTCTCCTACGAGCAGTACTTC.

J is TRBJ2-5 and V is TRBV11-2, with TRBD2 as a possible D gene (5 bases). There are 15 residues in the CDR3. The V gene lost 5 bases and the J gene lost 4 bases, with 17 bases spanning the gap. CDR1 and CDR2 from the germline V gene are SGHAT and FQNNGV. The CDR3 sequence: CASSREAVEVETQYF. CDR3 in DNA: TGTGCCAGCAGCCGGGAAGCCGTAGAGGTAGAGACCCAGTACTTC. Combining the CDR3 with reference TRBV11-2 and TRBJ2-5 gives the whole variable domain EAGVAQSPRYKIIEKRQSVAFWCNPISGHATLYWYQQILGQGPKLLIQFQNNGVVDDSQLPKDRFSAERLKGVDSTLKIQPAKLEDSAVYLCASSREAVEVETQYFGPGTRLLVL.

The CDR3 nucleotides are TGCGCCAGCAGTCTACGGACTAGCGGGACGGATACGCAGTATTTT. Translation gives CASSLRTSGTDTQYF. The chain employs TRBV5-1 and TRBJ2-3; 12 bases map to TRBD2. The CDR3 runs 15 residues. The V segment lost 5 bases and the J segment 6 bases; nucleotides outside the gene matches: 7. Germline-derived CDR1 and CDR2 are SGHRS and YFSETQ.